Included here is one T cell receptor beta chain sequence, with context. This clone's antigen is unknown. No quality values exist for individual bases; no much larger clone is one base distant. The data were taken from a study of T cell repertoires in cytomegalovirus infection (dated by TCRdb to the late 2010s). For the study in its entirety: Alongside well-studied HLA-B-restricted epitopes, the peptide stimulations were aimed at recently identified HLA-C-restricted CMV epitopes, whose presentation resists viral immunomodulation. The HLA type of each donor mattered for the analysis, because public TCR beta signatures pointed to carriage of CMV infection along with the matching HLA type.

Reading the label with the study, this specimen's treatment or condition is: in vitro stimulation with specific CMV peptide epitopes to enrich CMV-specific T cells. Broader findings and caveats from the paper: The ex vivo response was dominated by HLA-C-restricted CMV-specific TCR beta clonotypes, and the single most frequent clonotype in two of eight donors was supplied by these HLA-C-restricted clonotypes. Cumulative frequency of public TCR beta family members discriminated carriers of CMV infection plus the relevant HLA type in this cohort and an independent approximately 350-donor cohort.

Sequenced using an Illumina HiSeq 1500. TCRdb passed the public sequencing reads through fastp at Q25 and MiXCR, retaining productive beta sequences. Every CDR3 protein is listed once, alongside the most common genes and DNA of its rows. For this sample there are about 770,000 distinct CDR3 sequences; 29% appear just once. The ten most abundant clones make up roughly 13% of the sample. The germline V gene (reference sequence) sets CDR1 to LGHDT and CDR2 to YNNKEL. V was cut back by 4 bases and J by 0 bases, leaving a gap of 12 bases between them. The CDR3 runs 15 amino acids, cysteine and phenylalanine included. CDR3 DNA is the only sequence kept; it has 45 bases, read in frame from the first base.

The chain is encoded by TRBV3-1 joined to TRBJ1-1, and TRBD1 may be the D gene, going by 6 matching bases. The input for sequencing was cultured CD8+ T cells from PBMCs, taken from culture after CMV antigen stimulation. This receptor was identified in a human donor in good health (CMV status not recorded). Some clones in this sample may be carry-over from other donors' samples. The DNA sequence is as follows: TGTGCCAGCAGCCCTAACGGGGGGCTGAACACTGAAGCTTTCTTT. This gives the protein CASSPNGGLNTEAFF.